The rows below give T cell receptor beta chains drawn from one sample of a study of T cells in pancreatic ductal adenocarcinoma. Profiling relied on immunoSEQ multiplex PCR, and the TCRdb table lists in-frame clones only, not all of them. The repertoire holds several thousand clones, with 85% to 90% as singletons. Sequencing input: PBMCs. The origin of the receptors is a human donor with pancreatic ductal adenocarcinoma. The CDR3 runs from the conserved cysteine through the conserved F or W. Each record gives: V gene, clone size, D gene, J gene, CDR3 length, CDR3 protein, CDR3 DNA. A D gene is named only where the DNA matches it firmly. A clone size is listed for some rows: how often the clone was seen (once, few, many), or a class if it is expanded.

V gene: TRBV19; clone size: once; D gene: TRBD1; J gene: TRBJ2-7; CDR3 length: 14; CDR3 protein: CASSTQGAVGEQYF; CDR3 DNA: TGTGCCAGTAGTACACAGGGGGCAGTTGGGGAGCAGTACTTC
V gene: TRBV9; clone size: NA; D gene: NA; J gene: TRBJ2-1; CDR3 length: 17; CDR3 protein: CASSVSSRRLGNNEQFF; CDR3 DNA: TGTGCCAGCAGCGTATCAAGTAGGCGACTAGGAAACAATGAGCAGTTCTTC
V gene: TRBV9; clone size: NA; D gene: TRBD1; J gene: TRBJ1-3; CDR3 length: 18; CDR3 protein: CASSASRDRFSSGNTIYF; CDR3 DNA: TGTGCCAGCAGCGCGTCCCGGGACAGGTTCAGCTCTGGAAACACCATATATTTT
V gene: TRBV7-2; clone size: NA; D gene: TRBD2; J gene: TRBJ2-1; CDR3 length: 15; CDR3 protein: CASSLVAGGTNEQFF; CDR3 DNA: TGTGCCAGCAGCTTAGTAGCGGGGGGTACCAATGAGCAGTTCTTC
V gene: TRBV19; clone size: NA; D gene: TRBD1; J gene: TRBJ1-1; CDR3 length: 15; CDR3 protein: CASSNPTGGGTEAFF; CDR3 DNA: TGTGCCAGTAGTAATCCGACAGGGGGAGGGACTGAAGCTTTCTTT
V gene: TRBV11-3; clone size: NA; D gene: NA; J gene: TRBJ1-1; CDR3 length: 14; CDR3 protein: CASSHKTENTEAFF; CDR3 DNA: TGTGCCAGCAGCCATAAGACTGAAAACACTGAAGCTTTCTTT
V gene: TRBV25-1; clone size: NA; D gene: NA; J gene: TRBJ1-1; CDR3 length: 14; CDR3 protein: CASSEAAMDTEAFF; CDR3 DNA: TGTGCCAGCAGTGAGGCGGCCATGGACACTGAAGCTTTCTTT
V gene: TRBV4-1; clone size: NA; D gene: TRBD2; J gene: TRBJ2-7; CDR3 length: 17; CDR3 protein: CASSQERGGARLYEQYF; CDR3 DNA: TGCGCCAGCAGCCAAGAGCGCGGGGGGGCCCGCCTCTACGAGCAGTACTTC
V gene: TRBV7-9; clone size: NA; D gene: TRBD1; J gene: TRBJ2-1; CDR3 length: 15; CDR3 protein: CASSYPGQGADEQFF; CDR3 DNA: TGTGCCAGCAGCTATCCGGGACAGGGGGCCGATGAGCAGTTCTTC
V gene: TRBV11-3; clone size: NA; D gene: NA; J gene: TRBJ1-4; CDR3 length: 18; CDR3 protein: CASSSGDGWGGTNEKLFF; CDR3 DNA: TGTGCCAGCAGCTCTGGGGACGGCTGGGGAGGCACTAATGAAAAACTGTTTTTT
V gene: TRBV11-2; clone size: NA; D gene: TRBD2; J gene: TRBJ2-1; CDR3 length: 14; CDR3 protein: CASSTGLAGAEQFF; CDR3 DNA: TGTGCCAGCAGCACCGGACTAGCGGGGGCCGAGCAGTTCTTC
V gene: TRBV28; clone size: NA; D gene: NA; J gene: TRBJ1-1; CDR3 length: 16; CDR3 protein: CASSFRDWGGNTEAFF; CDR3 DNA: TGTGCCAGCAGTTTCCGTGATTGGGGGGGGAACACTGAAGCTTTCTTT
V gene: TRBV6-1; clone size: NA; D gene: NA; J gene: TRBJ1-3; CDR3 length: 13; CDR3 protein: CATSWASGNTIYF; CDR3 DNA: TGTGCCACGTCATGGGCCTCTGGAAACACCATATATTTT
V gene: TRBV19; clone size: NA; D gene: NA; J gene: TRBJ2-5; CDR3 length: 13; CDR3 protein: CATAGQGVETQYF; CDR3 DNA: TGTGCCACGGCGGGGCAGGGAGTAGAGACCCAGTACTTC
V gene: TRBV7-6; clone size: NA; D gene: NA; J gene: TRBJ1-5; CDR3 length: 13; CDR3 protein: CASSSGQAQPQHF; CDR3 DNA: TGTGCCAGCAGCTCGGGACAAGCTCAGCCCCAGCATTTT
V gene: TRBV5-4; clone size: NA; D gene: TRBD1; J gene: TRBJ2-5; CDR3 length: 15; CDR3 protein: CASSNRDRVQETQYF; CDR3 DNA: TGTGCCAGCAGTAACCGGGACAGGGTACAAGAGACCCAGTACTTC
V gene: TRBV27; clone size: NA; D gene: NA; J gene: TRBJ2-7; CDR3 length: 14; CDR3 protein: CASSPFLESDEQYF; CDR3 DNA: TGTGCCAGCAGTCCCTTCCTGGAAAGCGACGAGCAGTACTTC
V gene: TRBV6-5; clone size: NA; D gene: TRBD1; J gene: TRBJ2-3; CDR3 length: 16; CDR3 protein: CASRYLTGGYLDTQYF; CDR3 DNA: TGTGCCAGCAGATACCTGACAGGGGGATACTTGGATACGCAGTATTTT
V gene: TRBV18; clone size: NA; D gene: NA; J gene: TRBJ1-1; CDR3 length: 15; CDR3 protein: CASSPPSGDNTEAFF; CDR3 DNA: TGTGCCAGCTCACCACCGTCAGGGGACAACACTGAAGCTTTCTTT
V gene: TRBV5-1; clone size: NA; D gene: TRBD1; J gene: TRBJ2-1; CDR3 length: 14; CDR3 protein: CASSLQGALDEQFF; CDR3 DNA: TGCGCCAGCAGCTTACAGGGGGCGCTTGATGAGCAGTTCTTC
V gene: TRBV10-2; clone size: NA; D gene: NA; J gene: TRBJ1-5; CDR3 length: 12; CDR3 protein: CASSGANQPQHF; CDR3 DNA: TGCGCCAGCAGTGGAGCCAATCAGCCCCAGCATTTT
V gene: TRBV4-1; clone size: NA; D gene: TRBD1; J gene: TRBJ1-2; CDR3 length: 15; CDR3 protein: CASSRELGQVYGYTF; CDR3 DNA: TGCGCCAGCAGCCGGGAACTAGGACAGGTTTATGGCTACACCTTC
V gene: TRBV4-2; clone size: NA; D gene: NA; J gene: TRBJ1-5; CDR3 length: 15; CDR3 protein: CASSQDHRLRQPQHF; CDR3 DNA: TGTGCCAGCAGCCAAGACCACAGGTTGAGGCAGCCCCAGCATTTT
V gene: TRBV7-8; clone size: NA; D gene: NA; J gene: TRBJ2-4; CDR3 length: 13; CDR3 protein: CASSLARENIQYF; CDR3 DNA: TGTGCCAGCAGCTTAGCGCGGGAAAACATTCAGTACTTC
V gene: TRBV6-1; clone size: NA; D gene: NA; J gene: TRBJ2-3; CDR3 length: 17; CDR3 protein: CASSERGFGGWTDTQYF; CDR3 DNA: TGTGCCAGCAGTGAAAGGGGGTTCGGGGGGTGGACAGATACGCAGTATTTT
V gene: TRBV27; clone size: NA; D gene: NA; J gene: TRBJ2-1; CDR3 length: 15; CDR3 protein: CASSFDRPLYNEQFF; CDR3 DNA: TGTGCCAGCAGTTTCGACAGGCCTTTATACAATGAGCAGTTCTTC
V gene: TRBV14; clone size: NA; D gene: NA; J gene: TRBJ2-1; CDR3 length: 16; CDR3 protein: CASSQTGTPIIGEQFF; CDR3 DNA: TGTGCCAGCAGCCAGACCGGGACACCTATTATTGGTGAGCAGTTCTTC
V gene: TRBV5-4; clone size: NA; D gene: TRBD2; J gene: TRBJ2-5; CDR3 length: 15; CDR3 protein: CASSLASGGEETQYF; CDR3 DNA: TGTGCCAGCAGCTTGGCTAGCGGGGGGGAAGAGACCCAGTACTTC
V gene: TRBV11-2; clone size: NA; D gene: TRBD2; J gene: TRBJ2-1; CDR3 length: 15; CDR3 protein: CASSLGLAGHNEQFF; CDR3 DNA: TGTGCCAGCAGCCTGGGACTAGCGGGGCACAATGAGCAGTTCTTC
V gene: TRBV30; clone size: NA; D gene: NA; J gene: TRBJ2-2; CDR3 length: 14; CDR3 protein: CAWSKRRPLGELFF; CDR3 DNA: TGTGCCTGGAGTAAGAGGAGACCTTTGGGGGAGCTGTTTTTT
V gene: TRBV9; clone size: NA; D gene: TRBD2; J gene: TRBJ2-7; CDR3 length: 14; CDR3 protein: CASSVGDYSYEQYF; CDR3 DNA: TGTGCCAGCAGCGTTGGGGACTACTCCTACGAGCAGTACTTC
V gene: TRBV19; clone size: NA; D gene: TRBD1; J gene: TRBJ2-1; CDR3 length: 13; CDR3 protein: CASSIRTGDEQFF; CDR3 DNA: TGTGCCAGTAGTATCAGGACAGGCGATGAGCAGTTCTTC
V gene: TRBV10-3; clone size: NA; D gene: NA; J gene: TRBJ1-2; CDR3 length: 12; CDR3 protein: CAISGTGDGYTF; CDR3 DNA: TGTGCCATCAGTGGGACGGGAGATGGCTACACCTTC
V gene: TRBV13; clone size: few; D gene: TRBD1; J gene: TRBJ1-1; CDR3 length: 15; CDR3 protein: CASSLRTGMNTEAFF; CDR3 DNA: TGTGCCAGCAGCCTCCGGACAGGGATGAACACTGAAGCTTTCTTT
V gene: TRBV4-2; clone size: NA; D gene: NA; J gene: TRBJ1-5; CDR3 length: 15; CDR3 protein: CASSQDMSSNQPQHF; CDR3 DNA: TGTGCCAGCAGCCAAGATATGAGTAGCAATCAGCCCCAGCATTTT
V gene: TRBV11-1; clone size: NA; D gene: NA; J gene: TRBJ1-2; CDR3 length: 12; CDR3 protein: CASSWGSYGYTF; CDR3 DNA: TGTGCCAGCAGCTGGGGCAGCTATGGCTACACCTTC
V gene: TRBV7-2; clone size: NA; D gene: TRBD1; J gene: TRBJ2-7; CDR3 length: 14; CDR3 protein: CASSFTGTVYEQYF; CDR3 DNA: TGTGCCAGCAGCTTCACCGGGACAGTTTACGAGCAGTACTTC
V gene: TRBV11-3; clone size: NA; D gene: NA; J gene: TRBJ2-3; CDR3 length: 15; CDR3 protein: CASSRRGGLSDTQYF; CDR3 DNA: TGTGCCAGCAGCAGGAGGGGGGGGCTTTCAGATACGCAGTATTTT
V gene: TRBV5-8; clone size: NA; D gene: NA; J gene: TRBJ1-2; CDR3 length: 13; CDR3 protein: CASSPAGAHGYTF; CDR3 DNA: TGTGCCAGCAGTCCCGCGGGGGCCCATGGCTACACCTTC
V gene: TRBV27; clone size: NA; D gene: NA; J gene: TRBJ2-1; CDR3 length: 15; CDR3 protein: CASSPPGRELYEQFF; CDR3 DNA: TGTGCCAGCAGTCCACCGGGCCGGGAGTTATATGAGCAGTTCTTC